This T cell receptor (beta chain) was obtained from a study of blood T cell repertoires in COVID-19. Whole-study context: COVID-19 samples collected from the United States, Italy and Spain covered acute and convalescent phases. Sources were T cells, B-cell-depleted T cells, or PBMCs; the material itself was cDNA or gDNA.

Only in-frame clones appear in the TCRdb table, and some are missing; sequencing was by immunoSEQ multiplex PCR. The data show over 40,000 clones, with 90% seen just once and under 6.5% held by the top ten. Germline CDR1 reads LGHNA; CDR2 reads YSLEER. This CDR3 region has 16 residues. The junction had 11 bases not matched to a gene; V was cut back by 2 bases and J by 5 bases. This TCR came from a man between 65 and 85 years old with acute or convalescent COVID-19. Source material: peripheral blood. This chain joins TRBV4-3 and TRBJ1-1, with TRBD1 matching 7 bases. The CDR3 protein is CASSQSIATGWTEAFF. CDR3 nucleotide sequence: TGCGCCAGCAGCCAAAGCATTGCGACAGGGTGGACTGAAGCTTTCTTT.